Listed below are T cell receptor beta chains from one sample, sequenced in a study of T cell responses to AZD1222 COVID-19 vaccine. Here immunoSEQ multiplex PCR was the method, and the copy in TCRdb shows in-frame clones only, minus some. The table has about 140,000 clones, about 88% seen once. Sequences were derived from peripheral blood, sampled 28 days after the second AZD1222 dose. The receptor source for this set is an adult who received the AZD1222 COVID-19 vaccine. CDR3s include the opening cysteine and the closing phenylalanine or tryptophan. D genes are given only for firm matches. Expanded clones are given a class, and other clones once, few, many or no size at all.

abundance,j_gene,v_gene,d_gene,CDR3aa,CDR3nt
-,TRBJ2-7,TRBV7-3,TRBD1,CASSLGVMGTGGDEQYF,TGTGCCAGCAGCTTAGGGGTCATGGGGACAGGGGGTGACGAGCAGTACTTC
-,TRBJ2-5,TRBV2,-,CASSVGARGLGETQYF,TGTGCCAGCAGTGTGGGGGCCCGCGGGCTGGGAGAGACCCAGTACTTC
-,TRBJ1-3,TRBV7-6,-,CASSQISSGNTIYF,TGTGCCAGCAGCCAGATCAGCTCTGGAAACACCATATATTTT
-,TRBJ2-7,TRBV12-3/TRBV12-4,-,CASSSRVDQEQYF,TGTGCCAGCAGTTCTCGGGTTGACCAGGAGCAGTACTTC
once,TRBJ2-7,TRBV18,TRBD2,CASSKGLAGEQYF,TGTGCCAGCTCAAAGGGACTAGCGGGAGAGCAGTACTTC
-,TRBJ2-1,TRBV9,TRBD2,CASSVSGGSYNEQFF,TGTGCCAGCAGCGTGAGCGGGGGTTCCTACAATGAGCAGTTCTTC
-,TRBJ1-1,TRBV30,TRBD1,CAVDRGGLEAFF,TGTGCCGTGGACAGGGGTGGATTGGAAGCTTTCTTT
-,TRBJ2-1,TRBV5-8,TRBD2,CASSLRSKTSGRKNEQFF,TGTGCCAGCAGCTTGCGCAGTAAAACTAGCGGGAGAAAGAATGAGCAGTTCTTC
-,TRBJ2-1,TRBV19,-,CASSIKASKSSYNEQFF,TGTGCCAGTAGTATTAAGGCTAGCAAGTCCTCCTACAATGAGCAGTTCTTC
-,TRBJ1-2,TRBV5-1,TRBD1,CASSWGPDRASYGYTF,TGCGCCAGCAGCTGGGGCCCGGACAGGGCCTCTTATGGCTACACCTTC
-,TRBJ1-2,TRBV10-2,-,CASSGQGGRFGYTF,TGCGCCAGCAGCGGACAAGGGGGGCGGTTTGGCTACACCTTC
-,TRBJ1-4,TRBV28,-,CASSQQRGAFGEKLFF,TGTGCCAGCAGCCAACAACGGGGGGCCTTTGGAGAAAAACTGTTTTTT
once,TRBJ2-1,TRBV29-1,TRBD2,CSVETSGYNEQFF,TGCAGCGTTGAGACTAGCGGCTACAATGAGCAGTTCTTC
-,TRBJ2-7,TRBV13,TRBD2,CASSLALPSGAYEQYF,TGTGCCAGCAGCTTAGCGCTACCTAGCGGGGCTTACGAGCAGTACTTC
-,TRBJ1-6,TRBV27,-,CASGRTEGSPLHF,TGTGCCAGCGGGAGGACTGAGGGATCACCCCTCCACTTT
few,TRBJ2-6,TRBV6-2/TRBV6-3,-,CASSPLGGGQFGANVLTF,TGTGCCAGCAGTCCCCTCGGAGGGGGGCAGTTTGGGGCCAACGTCCTGACTTTC
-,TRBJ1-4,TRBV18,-,CASSSAGATNEKLFF,TGTGCCAGCTCATCCGCGGGGGCGACTAATGAAAAACTGTTTTTT
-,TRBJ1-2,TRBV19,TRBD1,CASSDGGDSNYGYTF,TGTGCCAGTAGTGACGGCGGGGACAGTAACTATGGCTACACCTTC
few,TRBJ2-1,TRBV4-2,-,CASSQLETYNEQFF,TGTGCCAGCAGCCAACTGGAGACCTACAATGAGCAGTTCTTC
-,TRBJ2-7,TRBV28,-,CASTTVPMYEQYF,TGTGCCAGCACGACGGTCCCGATGTACGAGCAGTACTTC
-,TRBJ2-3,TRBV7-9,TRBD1,CASRNRDRHTDTQYF,TGTGCCAGCAGGAACCGGGACAGACACACAGATACGCAGTATTTT
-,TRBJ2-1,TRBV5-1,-,CASSLGQINEQFF,TGCGCCAGCAGCTTGGGGCAAATCAATGAGCAGTTCTTC
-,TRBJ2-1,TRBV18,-,CASSPLAGMDEQFF,TGTGCCAGCTCACCTCTAGCCGGGATGGATGAGCAGTTCTTC
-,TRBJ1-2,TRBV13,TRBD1,CASSSRPNTGAPYGYTF,TGTGCCAGCAGCAGCCGTCCCAATACAGGGGCCCCCTATGGCTACACCTTC
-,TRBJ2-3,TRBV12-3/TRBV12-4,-,CASTSRGGTQYF,TGTGCCAGCACCTCCAGGGGGGGTACGCAGTATTTT
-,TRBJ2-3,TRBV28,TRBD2,CASSTNPLLASTDTQYF,TGTGCCAGCAGCACCAATCCTTTACTAGCGTCTACAGATACGCAGTATTTT
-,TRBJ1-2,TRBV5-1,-,CASSLAGTQNYGYTF,TGCGCCAGCAGCTTGGCCGGGACACAGAACTATGGCTACACCTTC
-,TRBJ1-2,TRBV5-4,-,CASSLANYGYTF,TGTGCCAGCAGCTTGGCCAACTATGGCTACACCTTC
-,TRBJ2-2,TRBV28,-,CASSLATDTGELFF,TGTGCCAGCAGTTTGGCTACAGACACCGGGGAGCTGTTTTTT
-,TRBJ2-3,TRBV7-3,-,CASSLMDSGSADTQYF,TGTGCCAGCAGCTTAATGGATTCGGGGAGTGCAGATACGCAGTATTTT
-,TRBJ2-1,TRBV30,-,CAWSTTPAGQFF,TGTGCCTGGAGTACAACCCCAGCGGGGCAGTTCTTC
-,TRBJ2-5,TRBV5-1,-,CASSLGQGWETQYF,TGCGCCAGCAGCTTGGGTCAGGGCTGGGAGACCCAGTACTTC
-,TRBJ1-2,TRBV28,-,CASSVGTIYGYTF,TGTGCCAGCAGTGTCGGGACTATCTATGGCTACACCTTC
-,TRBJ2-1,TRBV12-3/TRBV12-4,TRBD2,CASSHLADNEQFF,TGTGCCAGCAGCCACCTAGCGGACAATGAGCAGTTCTTC
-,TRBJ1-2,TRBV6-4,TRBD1,CASNDPGQKIYGYTF,TGTGCCAGCAACGATCCGGGACAGAAAATCTATGGCTACACCTTC
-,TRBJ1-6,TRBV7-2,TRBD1,CASSLAWTGNNSPLHF,TGTGCCAGCAGCTTAGCCTGGACAGGAAATAATTCACCCCTCCACTTT
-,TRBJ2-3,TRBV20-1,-,CSYKRADTQYF,TGCAGTTACAAACGTGCAGATACGCAGTATTTT
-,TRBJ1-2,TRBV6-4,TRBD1,CASSPGGYIGYTF,TGTGCCAGCAGTCCAGGGGGGTATATTGGCTACACCTTC
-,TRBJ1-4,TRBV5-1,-,CASSLDPGVAPTLFF,TGCGCCAGCAGCTTGGATCCGGGGGTAGCCCCAACTCTGTTTTTT
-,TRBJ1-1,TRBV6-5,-,CASSRRSNTEAFF,TGTGCCAGCAGCCGGAGATCGAACACTGAAGCTTTCTTT
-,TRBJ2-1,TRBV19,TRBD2,CASSIPQRGGGNEQFF,TGTGCCAGTAGTATCCCTCAGCGGGGGGGAGGCAATGAGCAGTTCTTC